Here is one TCR beta chain with its context. Its specificity is not known. Clones were read by immunoSEQ multiplex PCR, and TCRdb kept only the in-frame ones, dropping some. The profile shows about 54,000 clones, around three quarters of them singletons. Single viable CD3+CD4+CD8-CD45RO+ cells were sorted as the memory CD4+ T cells. The data belong to a study of memory CD4+ T cells and cytomegalovirus serostatus. The germline gives CDR1 SGHDN, CDR2 FVKESK. The CDR3 is 18 amino acids. V gave up 3 bases and J gave up 2 bases; unmatched junction bases: 11. Study observations and caveats: About 40% of the roughly 160 known CMV-associated TCRbeta sequences appeared in CD4+ memory.

What was sequenced was memory CD4+ T cells from blood. The V gene is TRBV14, the J gene TRBJ2-1, with TRBD2 identical over 9 bases. This clonotype was obtained from an adult in good health and CMV-seropositive. The CDR3 nucleotides read TGTGCCAGCAGCCAGGAGGCTAGCGGGATCTACCCCTACAATGAGCAGTTCTTC. Its translation is CASSQEASGIYPYNEQFF.